The T cell receptor (beta chain) described here comes from a study of metastatic and nonmetastatic thyroid tumors. Study summary: Both malignant and benign thyroid patients supplied peripheral blood and tumor or nodule tissue samples, across which the repertoires of these patients were then compared. Study conclusions and caveats: Within blood and tumor, benign nodules reportedly had significantly lower TCR beta diversity than malignant thyroid tumors did.

The sample holds one count of this clone. What it binds is unknown. Per the original methods: Variation in CDR3 across clinicopathological groups served as the basis for constructing a distant-metastasis classifier in papillary thyroid cancer. TCRdb reanalyzed the PCR reads via MiXCR. TCRdb, not the original authors, processed these V and J calls. This sample has under 25,000 clones, with 25% to 30% found just once. No treatment of any kind had been given to any patient before thyroid surgery. The V gene's germline CDR1 is SGHRS and CDR2 YFSETQ. The CDR3 loop spans 18 amino acids. This chain connects TRBV5-1 to TRBJ2-3, with 12 bases aligning to TRBD2. The end of the DNA is better explained by TRBJ2-5, so the J call may be wrong. The TCR was taken from a male donor with papillary thyroid cancer or a benign thyroid nodule (not recorded which). Some clones in this sample may be carry-over from other donors' samples. Sequenced: blood. This chain's CDR3 is CASSLSASGRARGETQYF. The CDR3 bases are TGCGCCAGCAGCTTGTCCGCTAGCGGGAGGGCCAGGGGAGAGACCCAGTACTTC.